This entry is about one TCR beta chain. Its antigen has not been determined. Base qualities are not recorded, but no much larger clone differs from it by a single base. The trial excluded patients who had a history of autoimmune disease or who were on systemic immunosuppression. Peripheral blood for TCR sequencing was collected from all dose cohorts at baseline, on cycle 4 day 1, and on cycle 7 day 1. Samples came from an open-label, multicenter, first-in-human phase I dose-escalation trial of ivuxolimab. The trial enrolled adults with locally advanced or metastatic head and neck squamous cell, hepatocellular, melanoma or renal cell carcinoma. Before TCR sequencing, CD4+ and CD8+ T cells were separately sorted from peripheral blood. The CDR3 goes from the cysteine to the phenylalanine over 13 residues. Only the CDR3 region is kept as DNA, spanning 39 bases read in frame from base 1. Trimming removed 6 bases from V and 9 bases from J; the gene matches leave 7 bases unexplained. CDR1 SNHLY and CDR2 FYNNEI were looked up in the germline V gene.

The data derive from a study of OX40 agonist ivuxolimab in advanced cancers. A note on the overall study: Ivuxolimab was a fully human IgG2 agonistic monoclonal antibody targeting the costimulatory receptor OX40 (CD134). The point of sequencing TCRbeta in the periphery was to test whether ivuxolimab changed TCR sequence diversity and drove clonal T-cell expansion. The monotherapy dose-escalation portion (N of about 50 patients) of the phase I ivuxolimab trial is reported in the paper. A male proportion of under 85% and a mean age of around 60 years, ranging from roughly 20 to 80, were recorded for the dose-escalation cohort. Patients were allowed to have had prior anti-PD-1, anti-PD-L1 or anti-CTLA-4 therapy, and approximately 40% of the dose-escalation patients had been treated with checkpoint inhibitors. Partial responses occurred in three dose-escalation patients: two with cutaneous melanoma and one with hepatocellular carcinoma. Intravenous ivuxolimab was administered to patients every 2 weeks at six dose levels: 0.01, 0.1, 0.3, 1.5, 3 and 10 mg/kg. Of the 50 to 55 patients in dose escalation, about 20 had hepatocellular carcinoma, roughly 15 had melanoma, 9 had renal cell carcinoma and 9 had head and neck cancer.

Points the paper makes about the study in general: Low levels of normalized T-cell clonal expansion were also shown by some nonresponding patients. After ivuxolimab, more expanded clones were found on average in CD8+ T cells than in CD4+ T cells. The antigen specificity of the peripheral T cells that underwent clonal expansion was not determined. At doses of 0.1 to 3.0 mg/kg, clonal expansion of both CD4+ and CD8+ blood T cells was observed from baseline to week 6. In the 0.1-3.0 mg/kg groups, partial responders were among the patients with the lowest normalized peripheral clonal expansion, particularly in CD8+ T cells.

For sequencing of the TCRbeta CDR3 region, genomic DNA was extracted from the sorted cells. The immunoSEQ Assay was used for sequencing of TCRbeta CDR3 regions. Imported from immuneACCESS, the table was reduced by TCRdb to in-frame sequences with V and J called. These copies leave out some clones; in studies compared against another copy, an unresolved V gene accounts for under half, and the cause of the remainder is not known. The sample records 55,000 to 70,000 clones, more than 75% of which are singletons. 6.1% of the sample is in the top ten clones. Sample: CD4+ or CD8+ T cells sorted from blood, taken in a trial of the OX40 agonist ivuxolimab. The chain links TRBV2 with TRBJ2-1, with TRBD1 identical over 8 junction bases. This sequence was found in an adult with an advanced solid tumor such as melanoma, head and neck, liver or kidney cancer. Here is the DNA: TGTGCCAGCAGCAAAAGACAGGGGTTTGAGCAGTTCTTC. It is translated as CASSKRQGFEQFF.